Listed here is a single T cell receptor beta chain. The data originate from a study of blood T cell repertoires in COVID-19. The method was immunoSEQ multiplex PCR; TCRdb's version includes in-frame clones alone and lacks a portion of them. The sample records approximately 280,000 clones, about 90% being singletons. J gave up 0 bases and V 8 bases, and 6 bases lay outside the gene matches. The germline CDR1 and CDR2 sequences are GTSNPN and SVGIG (reference sequence). The length of the CDR3 is 14 residues. The study assigned cohorts using participant-reported clinical history. Sequencing input: PBMCs or T cells enriched from blood (not recorded which). This TCR came from a woman aged 60-75 years who had recovered from COVID-19. This chain uses TRBV30 with TRBJ2-1; the match to TRBD2 covers 8 bases. The CDR3 nucleotides read TGTGCCGGAACTAGCGGCAGCTCCTACAATGAGCAGTTCTTC. Translation gives CAGTSGSSYNEQFF.